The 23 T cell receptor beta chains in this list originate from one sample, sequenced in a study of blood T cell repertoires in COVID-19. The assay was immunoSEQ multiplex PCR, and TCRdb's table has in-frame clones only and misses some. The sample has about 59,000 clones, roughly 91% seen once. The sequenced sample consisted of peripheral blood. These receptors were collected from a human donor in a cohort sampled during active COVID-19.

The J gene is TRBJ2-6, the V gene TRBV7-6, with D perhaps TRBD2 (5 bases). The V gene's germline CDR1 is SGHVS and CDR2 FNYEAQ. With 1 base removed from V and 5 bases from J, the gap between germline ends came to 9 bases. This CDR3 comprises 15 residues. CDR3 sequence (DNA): TGTGCCAGCAGCTTAGAGCTCGGGAGGGCCAACGTCCTGACTTTC. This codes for CASSLELGRANVLTF.

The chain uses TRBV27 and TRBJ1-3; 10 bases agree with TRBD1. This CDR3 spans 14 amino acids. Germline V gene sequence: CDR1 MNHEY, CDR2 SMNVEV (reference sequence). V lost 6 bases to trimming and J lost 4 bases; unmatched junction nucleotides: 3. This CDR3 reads CASRGQGRGNTIYF. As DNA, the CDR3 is TGTGCCAGCAGGGGACAGGGGAGGGGAAACACCATATATTTT.

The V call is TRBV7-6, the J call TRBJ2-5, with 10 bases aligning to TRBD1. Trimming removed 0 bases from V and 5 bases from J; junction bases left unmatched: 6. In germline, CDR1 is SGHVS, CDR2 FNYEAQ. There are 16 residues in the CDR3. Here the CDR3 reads CASSLAGTGVFETQYF. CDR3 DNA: TGTGCCAGCAGCTTAGCAGGGACAGGGGTCTTTGAGACCCAGTACTTC.

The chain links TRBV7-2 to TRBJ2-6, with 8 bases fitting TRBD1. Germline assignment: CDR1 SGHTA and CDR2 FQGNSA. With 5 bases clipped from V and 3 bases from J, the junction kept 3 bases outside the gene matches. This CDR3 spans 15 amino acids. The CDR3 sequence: CASSLGTGGANVLTF. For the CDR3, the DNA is TGTGCCAGCAGCCTCGGGACAGGTGGGGCCAACGTCCTGACTTTC.

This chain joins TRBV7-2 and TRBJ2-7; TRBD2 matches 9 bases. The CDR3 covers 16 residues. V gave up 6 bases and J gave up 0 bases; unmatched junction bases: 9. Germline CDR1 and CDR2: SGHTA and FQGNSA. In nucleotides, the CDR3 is TGTGCCAGCAGTCTTCGTAGCGGGGGTAGCTCCTACGAGCAGTACTTC. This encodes CASSLRSGGSSYEQYF.

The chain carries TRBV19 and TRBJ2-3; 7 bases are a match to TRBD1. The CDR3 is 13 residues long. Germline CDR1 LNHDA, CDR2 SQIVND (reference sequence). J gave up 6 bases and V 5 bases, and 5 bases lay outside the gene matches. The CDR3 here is CASSDRERDTQYF. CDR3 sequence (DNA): TGTGCCAGTAGTGACAGGGAGAGGGATACGCAGTATTTT.

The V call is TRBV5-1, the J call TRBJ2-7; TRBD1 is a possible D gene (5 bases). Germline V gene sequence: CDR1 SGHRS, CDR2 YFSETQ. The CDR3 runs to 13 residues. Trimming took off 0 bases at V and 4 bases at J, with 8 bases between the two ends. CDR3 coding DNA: TGCGCCAGCAGCTTGGGACAGATATACGAGCAGTACTTC. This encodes CASSLGQIYEQYF. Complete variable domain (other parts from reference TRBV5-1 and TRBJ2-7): KAGVTQTPRYLIKTRGQQVTLSCSPISGHRSVSWYQQTPGQGLQFLFEYFSETQRNKGNFPGRFSGRQFSNSRSEMNVSTLELGDSALYLCASSLGQIYEQYFGPGTRLTVT.

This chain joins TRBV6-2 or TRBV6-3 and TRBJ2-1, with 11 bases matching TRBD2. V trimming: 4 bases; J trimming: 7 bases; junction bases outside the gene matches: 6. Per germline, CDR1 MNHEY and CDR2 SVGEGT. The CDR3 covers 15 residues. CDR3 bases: TGTGCCAGCAGTTCACTAGCGGGGGCGGTAAATGAGCAGTTCTTC. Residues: CASSSLAGAVNEQFF.

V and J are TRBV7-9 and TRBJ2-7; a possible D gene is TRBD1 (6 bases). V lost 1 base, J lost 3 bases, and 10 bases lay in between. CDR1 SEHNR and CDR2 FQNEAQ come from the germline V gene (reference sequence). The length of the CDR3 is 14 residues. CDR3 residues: CASSLGGHFYEQYF. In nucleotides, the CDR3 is TGTGCCAGCAGCTTAGGGGGGCACTTCTACGAGCAGTACTTC.

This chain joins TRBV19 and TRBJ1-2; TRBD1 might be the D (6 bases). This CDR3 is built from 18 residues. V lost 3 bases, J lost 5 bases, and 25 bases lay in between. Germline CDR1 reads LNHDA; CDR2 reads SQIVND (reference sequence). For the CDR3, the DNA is TGTGCCAGTAGTATCCGCAGGAGAGGGGGTGGAGGAGAGTATGGCTACACCTTC. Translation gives CASSIRRRGGGGEYGYTF.

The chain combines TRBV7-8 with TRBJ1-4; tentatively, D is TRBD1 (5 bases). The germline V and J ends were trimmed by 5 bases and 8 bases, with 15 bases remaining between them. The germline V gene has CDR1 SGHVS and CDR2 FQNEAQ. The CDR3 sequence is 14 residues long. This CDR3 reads CASSRDSRREKLFF. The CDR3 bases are TGTGCCAGCAGCCGGGACTCCCGGCGGGAAAAACTGTTTTTT.

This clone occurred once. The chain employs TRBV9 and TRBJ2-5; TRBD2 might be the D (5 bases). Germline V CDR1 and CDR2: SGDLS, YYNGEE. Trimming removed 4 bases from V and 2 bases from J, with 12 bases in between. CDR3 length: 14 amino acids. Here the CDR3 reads CASSSLGIQETQYF. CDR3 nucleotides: TGTGCCAGCAGCTCGCTCGGGATACAAGAGACCCAGTACTTC.

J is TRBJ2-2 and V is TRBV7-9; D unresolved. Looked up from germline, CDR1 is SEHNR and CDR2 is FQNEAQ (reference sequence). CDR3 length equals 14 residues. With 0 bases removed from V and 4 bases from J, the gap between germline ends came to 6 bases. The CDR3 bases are TGTGCCAGCAGCTTAGCGGTGAGCACCGGGGAGCTGTTTTTT. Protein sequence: CASSLAVSTGELFF.

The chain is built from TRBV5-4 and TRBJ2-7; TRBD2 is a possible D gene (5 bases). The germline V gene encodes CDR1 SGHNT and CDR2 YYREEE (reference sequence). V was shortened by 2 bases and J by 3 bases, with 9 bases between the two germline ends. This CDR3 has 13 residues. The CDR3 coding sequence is TGTGCCAGCAGCTTCCCCGGGAACTACGAGCAGTACTTC. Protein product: CASSFPGNYEQYF.

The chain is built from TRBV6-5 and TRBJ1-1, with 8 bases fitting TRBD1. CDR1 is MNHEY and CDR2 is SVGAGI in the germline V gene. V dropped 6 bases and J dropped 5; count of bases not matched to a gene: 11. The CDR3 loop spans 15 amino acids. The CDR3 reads CASSIYRTGRTEAFF. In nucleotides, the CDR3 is TGTGCCAGCAGCATTTACAGGACAGGGAGGACTGAAGCTTTCTTT.

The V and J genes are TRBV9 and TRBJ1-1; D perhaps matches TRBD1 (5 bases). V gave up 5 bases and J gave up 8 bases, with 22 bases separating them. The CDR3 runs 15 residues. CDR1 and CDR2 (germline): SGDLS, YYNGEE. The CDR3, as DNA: TGTGCCAGCAGGCAACCCCAGGGTCGCGACCCCGAAGCTTTCTTT. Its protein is CASRQPQGRDPEAFF.

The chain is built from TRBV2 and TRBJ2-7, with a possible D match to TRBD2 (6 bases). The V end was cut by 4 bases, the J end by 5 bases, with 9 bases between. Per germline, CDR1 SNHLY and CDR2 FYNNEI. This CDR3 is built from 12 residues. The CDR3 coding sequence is TGTGCCAGCAGTGGGGCGGGACACGAGCAGTACTTC. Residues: CASSGAGHEQYF.

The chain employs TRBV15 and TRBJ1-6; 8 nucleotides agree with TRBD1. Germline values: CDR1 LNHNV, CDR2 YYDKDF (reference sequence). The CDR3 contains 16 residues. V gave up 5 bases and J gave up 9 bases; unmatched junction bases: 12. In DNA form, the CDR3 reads TGTGCCACCAGCCGACTGGACCTACAGGGGGGTTCACCCCTCCACTTT. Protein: CATSRLDLQGGSPLHF.

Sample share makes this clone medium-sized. This chain's CDR3 is CASSPRLAQGDNEQFF. CDR3 DNA sequence: TGTGCCAGCTCACCACGGTTAGCTCAGGGGGACAATGAGCAGTTCTTC. The V gene is TRBV18, the J gene TRBJ2-1, with 7 bases matching TRBD1. Germline CDR1 reads KGHSH; CDR2 reads LQKENI. The length of the CDR3 is 16 residues. J gave up 5 bases and V 1 base, and 8 bases lay outside the gene matches.

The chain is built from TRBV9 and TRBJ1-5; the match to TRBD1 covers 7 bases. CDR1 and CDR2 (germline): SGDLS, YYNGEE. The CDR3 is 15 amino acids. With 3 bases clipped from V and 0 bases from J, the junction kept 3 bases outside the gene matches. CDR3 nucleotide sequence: TGTGCCAGCAGCGGGGACAGTTATAGCAATCAGCCCCAGCATTTT. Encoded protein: CASSGDSYSNQPQHF.

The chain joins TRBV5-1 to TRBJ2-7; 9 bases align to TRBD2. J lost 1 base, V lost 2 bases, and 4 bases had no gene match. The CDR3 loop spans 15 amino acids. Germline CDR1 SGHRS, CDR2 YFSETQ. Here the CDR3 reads CASSLGLAPSYEQYF. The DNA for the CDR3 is TGCGCCAGCAGCTTAGGACTAGCGCCATCCTACGAGCAGTACTTC.

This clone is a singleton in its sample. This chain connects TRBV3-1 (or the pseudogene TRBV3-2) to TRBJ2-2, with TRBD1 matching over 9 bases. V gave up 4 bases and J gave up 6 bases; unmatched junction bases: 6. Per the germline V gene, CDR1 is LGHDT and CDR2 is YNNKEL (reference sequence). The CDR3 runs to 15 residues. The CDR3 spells CASSPGTGYPGELFF. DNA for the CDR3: TGTGCCAGCAGCCCCGGGACAGGGTACCCCGGGGAGCTGTTTTTT.

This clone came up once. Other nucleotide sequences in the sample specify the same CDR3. The CDR3 loop is CAWSPGGAGETQYF. CDR3 DNA: TGTGCCTGGAGTCCAGGGGGCGCGGGAGAGACCCAGTACTTC. V and J are TRBV30 and TRBJ2-5, with TRBD1 matching over 8 bases. Germline assignment: CDR1 GTSNPN and CDR2 SVGIG (reference sequence). The CDR3 is 14 amino acids. V lost 2 bases to trimming and J lost 4 bases; unmatched junction nucleotides: 6.